The 12 T cell receptor beta chains below all came from one sample that was sequenced in a study of T cell responses to AZD1222 COVID-19 vaccine. Sequenced by immunoSEQ multiplex PCR; TCRdb stores in-frame clones only, minus some. The sample yields over 130,000 clones, approximately 89% seen once. The sequencing used peripheral blood, collected on day 0 of AZD1222 vaccination. The receptors derive from an adult in good health.

The V gene is TRBV11-2, the J gene TRBJ2-1; a weak D match, TRBD1 (6 bases). The CDR3 consists of 15 residues. The V gene lost 5 bases and the J gene lost 0 bases, with 11 bases spanning the gap. Looked up from germline, CDR1 is SGHAT and CDR2 is FQNNGV. The CDR3 coding sequence is TGTGCCAGCAGCGCTCAGGGGAGCTCCTACAATGAGCAGTTCTTC. Translated, it gives CASSAQGSSYNEQFF.

V usage is TRBV6-6 and J usage is TRBJ1-2, with D unclear. The CDR3 length is 14 residues. Germline CDR1 and CDR2: MNHNY and SVGAGI (reference sequence). V was cut by 0 bases and J by 3 bases, with 8 bases left in between. The CDR3 protein is CASSYSRSDYGYTF. Here the CDR3 DNA reads TGTGCCAGCAGTTACTCCCGGTCCGACTATGGCTACACCTTC.

The chain combines TRBV19 with TRBJ2-4, with D tentatively TRBD1 or TRBD2 (5 bases each). Germline values: CDR1 LNHDA, CDR2 SQIVND (reference sequence). The CDR3 extends over 16 amino acids. V gave up 7 bases and J gave up 5 bases, with 21 bases separating them. In DNA form, the CDR3 reads TGTGCCAGTACCCCCGTCAGTAGTAGGGGAGAAAACATTCAGTACTTC. This encodes CASTPVSSRGENIQYF.

The J gene is TRBJ1-2, the V gene TRBV10-3; 12 nucleotides line up with TRBD1. This CDR3 has 13 amino acids. Per germline, CDR1 ENHRY and CDR2 SYGVKD. J was trimmed by 8 bases and V by 10 bases; bases with no gene match: 8. CDR3 sequence reads: CATRGDRGLGYTF. CDR3 nucleotide sequence: TGTGCCACCCGGGGGGACAGGGGGCTCGGCTACACCTTC.

V and J are TRBV5-8 and TRBJ1-1; 9 bases line up with TRBD1. Germline CDR1 is SGHTS and CDR2 is YDEGEE. Losses at the gene ends were 0 bases for V and 5 bases for J; bases not matched to a gene: 2. This CDR3 is built from 14 residues. The CDR3 protein is CASSLGQGETEAFF. CDR3 bases: TGTGCCAGCAGCTTGGGACAGGGGGAGACTGAAGCTTTCTTT.

V is TRBV19 and J is TRBJ2-1; D uncertain. With 3 bases removed from V and 7 bases from J, the gap between germline ends came to 10 bases. The CDR3 has 13 amino acids. CDR1 is LNHDA and CDR2 is SQIVND in the germline V gene (reference sequence). The chain's CDR3 is CASSMNQVNEQFF. The CDR3 DNA sequence: TGTGCCAGTAGTATGAATCAGGTTAATGAGCAGTTCTTC.

The rearrangement links TRBV19 to TRBJ1-5, with 10 positions matching TRBD1. Germline assignment: CDR1 LNHDA and CDR2 SQIVND (reference sequence). This CDR3 has 14 residues. The J segment lost 4 bases and the V segment lost 6 bases, leaving 3 bases of the junction unmatched. The CDR3 reads CASRDRGGNQPQHF. The CDR3 DNA reads TGTGCCAGTAGGGACAGGGGGGGAAATCAGCCCCAGCATTTT.

The CDR3 loop is CASSLGRGPNTEAFF. CDR3 nucleotide sequence: TGTGCCAGCAGCTTAGGCAGGGGGCCGAACACTGAAGCTTTCTTT. This chain connects TRBV7-6 to TRBJ1-1, with 8 bases identical to TRBD1. Germline V gene lookup returns CDR1 SGHVS and CDR2 FNYEAQ. V lost 1 base and J lost 1; bases outside the gene matches: 2. The CDR3 has 15 residues.

CDR3 in amino acids: CASSPLGEANEKLFF. In DNA form, the CDR3 reads TGTGCCAGCAGCCCCCTGGGGGAGGCTAATGAAAAACTGTTTTTT. The chain is built from TRBV3-1 (or the pseudogene TRBV3-2) and TRBJ1-4; weak D call: TRBD1 (5 bases). Looked up from germline, CDR1 is LGHDT and CDR2 is YNNKEL (reference sequence). The CDR3 loop spans 15 amino acids. Trimming pared 4 bases from V and 3 bases from J, leaving 12 bases between.

The chain combines TRBV2 with TRBJ1-5, with D perhaps TRBD1 (5 bases). V was pared by 6 bases and J by 6 bases, with 15 bases between. Germline V gene lookup returns CDR1 SNHLY and CDR2 FYNNEI. The CDR3 is 14 amino acids. CDR3 region: CASRGWGGVQPQHF. CDR3 in DNA: TGTGCCAGCAGGGGCTGGGGGGGAGTTCAGCCCCAGCATTTT.

This clone was detected only a few times. The chain is built from TRBV6-2 or TRBV6-3 and TRBJ2-5; D could derive from TRBD1 or TRBD2 (6 bases each). V was cut by 1 base and J by 6 bases, with 21 bases left in between. The CDR3 is made up of 17 amino acids. The germline CDR1 and CDR2 sequences are MNHEY and SVGEGT. As DNA, the CDR3 is TGTGCCAGCAGTTACTTCCGGACTACAGGGTACTCGAAGACCCAGTACTTC. Its translation is CASSYFRTTGYSKTQYF.

The V gene is TRBV5-1, the J gene TRBJ2-1, with TRBD2 as a possible D gene (5 bases). The CDR3 is made up of 17 amino acids. Germline V gene sequence: CDR1 SGHRS, CDR2 YFSETQ. The V and J ends lost 0 bases and 0 bases respectively, with 13 bases between them. CDR3 residues: CASSLAPSGSSYNEQFF. In DNA form, the CDR3 reads TGCGCCAGCAGCTTGGCCCCAAGCGGAAGCTCCTACAATGAGCAGTTCTTC.